The 18 T cell receptor beta chains in this list originate from one sample, sequenced in a study of blood T cell repertoires in COVID-19. This table comes from immunoSEQ multiplex PCR, and its TCRdb copy is limited to in-frame clones, with some not included. The sample has 260,000 or so clones; about 83% are singletons. Sequences were obtained from PBMCs or T cells enriched from blood (not recorded which). These receptors were obtained from a woman aged 40 to 50 who had been exposed to COVID-19.

This clone was observed a handful of times. This chain joins TRBV6-4 and TRBJ2-6; D ambiguous. V was pared by 4 bases and J by 0 bases, with 13 bases between. Germline V gene sequence: CDR1 MRHNA, CDR2 SNTAGT. The CDR3 loop spans 17 amino acids. The CDR3 DNA follows: TGTGCCAGCAGTGGTTGGAGTTCGCCCTCTGGGGCCAACGTCCTGACTTTC. Its translation is CASSGWSSPSGANVLTF.

The V gene is TRBV6-5, the J gene TRBJ2-7; 8 positions match TRBD1. Germline CDR1 reads MNHEY; CDR2 reads SVGAGI. Trimming removed 1 base from V and 5 bases from J; junction bases left unmatched: 7. The CDR3 sequence is 15 residues long. The CDR3 sequence is CASSYFGTGVHEQYF. The CDR3 nucleotides read TGTGCCAGCAGTTACTTCGGGACAGGAGTGCACGAGCAGTACTTC.

This rearrangement joins TRBV13 to TRBJ1-2, with D possibly TRBD1 on 6 matching bases. The CDR3 covers 13 residues. The germline V gene has CDR1 PRHDT and CDR2 FYEKMQ (reference sequence). V lost 8 bases and J lost 5, with 15 bases in between. The CDR3 DNA reads TGTGCCAGCCAACAGGGAAGGGAGTATGGCTACACCTTC. Translation gives CASQQGREYGYTF.

The genes are TRBV5-1 and TRBJ2-1; 7 bases agree with TRBD2. J was trimmed by 7 bases and V by 0 bases; bases with no gene match: 7. CDR1 SGHRS and CDR2 YFSETQ come from the germline V gene. The length of the CDR3 is 15 residues. CDR3 amino acids: CASSLGDYRGNEQFF. In DNA form, the CDR3 reads TGCGCCAGCAGCTTGGGGGACTACAGAGGGAATGAGCAGTTCTTC. Together with reference TRBV5-1 and TRBJ2-1, the CDR3 gives the full variable domain: KAGVTQTPRYLIKTRGQQVTLSCSPISGHRSVSWYQQTPGQGLQFLFEYFSETQRNKGNFPGRFSGRQFSNSRSEMNVSTLELGDSALYLCASSLGDYRGNEQFFGPGTRLTVL.

The V call is TRBV7-2, the J call TRBJ2-1; 8 bases map to TRBD1. With V trimmed by 6 bases and J by 6 bases, 10 bases remained unmatched. Germline CDR1 is SGHTA and CDR2 is FQGNSA. This CDR3 contains 15 residues. As DNA, the CDR3 is TGTGCCAGCAGTTCGGACAGGGCCTGGGGCAATGAGCAGTTCTTC. It encodes CASSSDRAWGNEQFF.

The gene calls are TRBV24-1 and TRBJ2-2; D might be TRBD1 (7 bases). This CDR3 has 14 amino acids. The germline V and J ends were trimmed by 9 bases and 2 bases, with 12 bases remaining between them. Germline-derived CDR1 and CDR2 are KGHDR and SFDVKD. The CDR3: CATGQGGNTGELFF. For the CDR3, the DNA is TGTGCCACCGGCCAGGGGGGCAACACCGGGGAGCTGTTTTTT.

The CDR3 sequence: CASSSAGQGRETQYF. The CDR3 DNA reads as TGTGCCAGCAGCTCAGCCGGCCAGGGCCGGGAGACCCAGTACTTC. The rearrangement joins TRBV9 to TRBJ2-5, with a possible D match to TRBD1 (5 bases). This CDR3 contains 15 residues. CDR1 and CDR2 (germline): SGDLS, YYNGEE. V lost 4 bases and J 5 bases, leaving 18 bases between the germline ends.

This clone was detected only a few times. The V call is TRBV30, the J call TRBJ2-1; D gene uncertain. Germline values: CDR1 GTSNPN, CDR2 SVGIG (reference sequence). V was trimmed by 5 bases and J by 5 bases, leaving 13 bases between them. This CDR3 is built from 13 residues. The CDR3 DNA follows: TGTGCCTGGGGCCCCGCCCGGGACAATGAGCAGTTCTTC. Its translation: CAWGPARDNEQFF.

The chain carries TRBV5-1 and TRBJ1-2, with TRBD1 matching 7 bases. Germline assignment: CDR1 SGHRS and CDR2 YFSETQ. The ends lost 0 bases at V and 0 bases at J; junction bases unmatched: 5. This CDR3 has 16 amino acids. The CDR3 sequence is CASSLDEGATNYGYTF. The CDR3 DNA reads TGCGCCAGCAGCTTGGACGAGGGGGCTACTAACTATGGCTACACCTTC.

This sequence joins TRBV18 and TRBJ1-5; 7 nucleotides agree with TRBD1. Germline CDR1 KGHSH, CDR2 LQKENI. V shed 3 bases and J 3 bases; nucleotides not matched to a gene: 8. The CDR3 extends over 16 amino acids. CDR3: CASSPYQTGNNQPQHF. The CDR3 nucleotides read TGTGCCAGCTCACCCTACCAGACAGGGAACAATCAGCCCCAGCATTTT.

This chain links TRBV6-2 or TRBV6-3 with TRBJ2-3; possibly TRBD2 for D (6 bases). The CDR3 extends over 13 amino acids. Between the trimmed V and J ends, which lost 2 bases and 6 bases, there was a span of 9 bases. Per the germline V gene, CDR1 is MNHEY and CDR2 is SVGEGT. CDR3 DNA sequence: TGTGCCAGCAGTTACGGAAGCGGGGATACGCAGTATTTT. Translating gives CASSYGSGDTQYF.

The chain links TRBV4-1 to TRBJ1-1; D might be TRBD1 (6 bases). The CDR3 totals 14 residues. Trimming pared 5 bases from V and 1 base from J, leaving 11 bases between. Germline CDR1 MGHRA, CDR2 YSYEKL. CDR3 sequence: CASSFRQANTEAFF. The CDR3 region has the DNA TGCGCCAGCAGCTTTCGACAGGCGAACACTGAAGCTTTCTTT.

J is TRBJ2-1 and V is TRBV18; 10 bases are a match to TRBD2. Losses at the gene ends were 5 bases for V and 8 bases for J; bases not matched to a gene: 15. This CDR3 is built from 17 residues. Germline values: CDR1 KGHSH, CDR2 LQKENI. Here the CDR3 reads CASSDQDSLAGVDEQFF. The CDR3 bases are TGTGCCAGCTCAGACCAAGATTCCCTAGCGGGGGTGGATGAGCAGTTCTTC.

With respect to this clone: The identical CDR3 is also encoded by other nucleotide sequences in the sample. The CDR3: CASSRGLGYTF. The CDR3 DNA reads as TGTGCCAGTAGTAGGGGGCTTGGCTACACCTTC. The chain joins TRBV19 to TRBJ1-2; D is perhaps TRBD1 (6 bases). Germline-derived CDR1 and CDR2 are LNHDA and SQIVND (reference sequence). V lost 4 bases, J lost 7 bases, and 7 bases lay in between. CDR3 length: 11 amino acids.

The chain links TRBV2 to TRBJ1-2; 7 bases fit TRBD1. Germline assignment: CDR1 SNHLY and CDR2 FYNNEI. After removal of 3 bases from V and 5 bases from J, the junction contained 9 bases not matched to a gene. The CDR3 runs to 15 residues. CDR3 nucleotide sequence: TGTGCCAGCAGTGAGACCAGGGACAGTCCTTATGGCTACACCTTC. Translating it yields CASSETRDSPYGYTF.

The rearrangement joins TRBV18 to TRBJ2-2; unclear D gene. In germline, CDR1 is KGHSH, CDR2 LQKENI. This CDR3 has 17 residues. The germline V and J ends were trimmed by 3 bases and 3 bases, with 17 bases remaining between them. The chain's CDR3 is CASSPYEEAPDTGELFF. The CDR3 nucleotides read TGTGCCAGCTCACCGTACGAAGAGGCCCCGGACACCGGGGAGCTGTTTTTT.

This clone was observed a few times. The chain carries TRBV28 and TRBJ1-5; the D gene is possibly TRBD1 (5 bases). V was clipped by 5 bases and J by 1 base, with 15 bases between them. Germline V gene lookup returns CDR1 MDHEN and CDR2 SYDVKM. The CDR3 has 16 amino acids. CDR3 in amino acids: CASSALQGRSNQPQHF. As DNA, the CDR3 is TGTGCCAGCAGTGCCCTGCAGGGTCGGAGCAATCAGCCCCAGCATTTT. Together with reference TRBV28 and TRBJ1-5, the CDR3 gives the full variable domain: DVKVTQSSRYLVKRTGEKVFLECVQDMDHENMFWYRQDPGLGLRLIYFSYDVKMKEKGDIPEGYSVSREKKERFSLILESASTNQTSMYLCASSALQGRSNQPQHFGDGTRLSIL.

V is TRBV27 and J is TRBJ1-5; D remains ambiguous. This CDR3 contains 12 residues. Germline V gene lookup returns CDR1 MNHEY and CDR2 SMNVEV (reference sequence). V was trimmed by 5 bases and J by 6 bases, leaving 8 bases between them. In nucleotides, the CDR3 is TGTGCCAGCAGTACCCCGGGTCAGCCCCAGCATTTT. This codes for CASSTPGQPQHF.